This TCR beta chain was sequenced during a study of cytomegalovirus exposure and HLA in healthy donors. A word on this clone: As yet, its antigen is unknown.

PCR amplification relied on 60 Vbeta primers (plus 13 Jbeta primers). This table comes from immunoSEQ multiplex PCR, and its TCRdb copy is limited to in-frame clones, with some not included. The table lists around 110,000 clones, roughly 83% of them singletons. Study-wide results and caveats: By HLA locus, TCR association rates varied in a later analysis, with DRB1 showing the most and HLA-C the fewest.

This clonotype was obtained from a man in his thirties or forties in good health and CMV-seropositive. The sample taken for sequencing was PBMCs.

Here the CDR3 reads CASSLASSGITDTQYF. In DNA, the CDR3 is TGCGCCAGCAGCTTGGCATCTAGCGGGATCACAGATACGCAGTATTTT. This chain uses TRBV5-1 with TRBJ2-3, with TRBD2 matching 9 bases. This CDR3 contains 16 residues. V was pared by 0 bases and J by 2 bases, with 4 bases of the junction left unmatched. Germline CDR1 and CDR2: SGHRS and YFSETQ. Full variable domain (rest looked up from reference TRBV5-1 and TRBJ2-3): KAGVTQTPRYLIKTRGQQVTLSCSPISGHRSVSWYQQTPGQGLQFLFEYFSETQRNKGNFPGRFSGRQFSNSRSEMNVSTLELGDSALYLCASSLASSGITDTQYFGPGTRLTVL.